This passage covers 10 T cell receptor beta chains from one sample sequenced in a study of T cell repertoires in cytomegalovirus infection. For these TCRs, the target antigens are not known. MiXCR, applied by TCRdb to the reads, yields one record per CDR3 protein. Of around 570,000 distinct CDR3 sequences in the sample, just under 40% were seen once. The specimen comprised cultured PBMCs, sampled from culture after CMV antigen stimulation. These receptor sequences come from a human donor in good health (CMV status not recorded). Some clones in this sample may be carry-over from other donors' samples.

The V call is TRBV12-3 or TRBV12-4, the J call TRBJ1-6; TRBD1 might be the D (5 bases). CDR3 size: 14 residues. V lost 3 bases, J lost 7 bases, and 10 bases lay in between. The CDR3 sequence: CASSLSAGNSPLHF. CDR3 nucleotide sequence: TGTGCCAGCAGTTTGTCGGCAGGGAATTCACCCCTCCACTTT.

CDR3 sequence (DNA): TGTGCCAGCAGCCCCCAGGCCTCTAATGAAAAACTGTTTTTT. It is translated as CASSPQASNEKLFF. This chain uses TRBV27 with TRBJ1-4, with D unclear. Trimming removed 6 bases at V and 3 bases at J, with 11 bases between. The V gene's germline CDR1 is MNHEY and CDR2 SMNVEV (reference sequence). CDR3 size: 14 residues.

This clonotype was picked up many times. The rearrangement uses TRBV7-2 and TRBJ2-2; TRBD2 agrees at 11 bases. The CDR3 runs 16 residues. Germline lookup yields CDR1 SGHTA and CDR2 FQGNSA. V gave up 5 bases and J gave up 6 bases; unmatched junction bases: 8. The CDR3, as DNA: TGTGCCAGCAGCAAAAGAGTAGCGGGGGGGCCCGGGGAGCTGTTTTTT. Residues: CASSKRVAGGPGELFF.

This clonotype was detected only a few times. The chain is built from TRBV7-8 and TRBJ2-7; 13 nucleotides line up with TRBD2. The CDR3 covers 15 residues. The V gene's germline CDR1 is SGHVS and CDR2 FQNEAQ. V trimming: 5 bases; J trimming: 3 bases; junction bases outside the gene matches: 4. In DNA form, the CDR3 reads TGTGCCAGCAGCCCTACTAGCGGGAGGGACTACGAGCAGTACTTC. Its translation: CASSPTSGRDYEQYF.

The chain has TRBV30 and TRBJ2-3; TRBD2 might be the D (6 bases). The CDR3 loop spans 16 amino acids. V shed 8 bases and J shed 0 bases, with 21 bases lying between them. Germline loops: CDR1 GTSNPN, CDR2 SVGIG (reference sequence). The CDR3 protein is CALGRGQHVSTDTQYF. In DNA form, the CDR3 reads TGTGCCCTCGGGCGGGGCCAGCATGTAAGCACAGATACGCAGTATTTT.

This chain links TRBV2 with TRBJ1-2; D is unclear. In germline, CDR1 is SNHLY, CDR2 FYNNEI. Between the trimmed V and J ends, which lost 6 bases and 4 bases, there was a span of 6 bases. The CDR3 covers 11 residues. This CDR3 reads CASRTVYGYTF. The DNA of the CDR3 is TGTGCCAGCAGGACGGTCTATGGCTACACCTTC.

The CDR3 bases are TGCGCCAGCAGCCCTCGCAAGGACCTTTACAATGAGCAGTTCTTC. It is translated as CASSPRKDLYNEQFF. The genes are TRBV5-1 and TRBJ2-1; D unclear. CDR1 and CDR2 (germline): SGHRS, YFSETQ. This CDR3 is built from 15 residues. Between the trimmed V and J ends, which lost 4 bases and 4 bases, there was a span of 15 bases.

The chain is built from TRBV12-3 or TRBV12-4 and TRBJ2-1, with 13 bases identical to TRBD2. V shed 5 bases, J shed 7 bases, and the junction held 5 bases outside the gene matches. The CDR3 loop spans 15 amino acids. Here the CDR3 DNA reads TGTGCCAGCAGTACTAGCGGGGGGGAGCATAATGAGCAGTTCTTC. Amino acids: CASSTSGGEHNEQFF.

The rearrangement joins TRBV5-6 to TRBJ1-5; perhaps TRBD1 as D (6 bases). Germline V CDR1 and CDR2: SGHDT, YYEEEE. The CDR3 contains 17 residues. The ends were cut back, 0 bases at V and 2 bases at J, with 15 bases in the middle. DNA for the CDR3: TGTGCCAGCAGCTTGGGTGGCGGGACAAAGGGCAATCAGCCCCAGCATTTT. This gives the protein CASSLGGGTKGNQPQHF.

This clonotype has more than one count but fewer than ten. The chain uses TRBV7-2 and TRBJ2-7, with D possibly being TRBD1 (6 bases). This CDR3 is 15 amino acids long. The V end was cut by 3 bases, the J end by 0 bases, with 12 bases between. The germline gives CDR1 SGHTA, CDR2 FQGNSA. The CDR3 DNA is TGTGCCAGCAGCTTCGGGACAAGAACCTCCTACGAGCAGTACTTC. Amino acids: CASSFGTRTSYEQYF.